The T cell receptor beta chain under discussion was sequenced for a study of shared clonotypes between healthy human individuals. About the study: A couple of female and a few male donors aged 18 to 49 were enrolled.

In the case of this clone: Its antigen is undetermined.

Trimming cost V 5 bases and J 4 bases; bases outside gene matches: 13. The CDR3 covers 16 residues. Germline V CDR1 and CDR2: MNHNY, SVGAGI (reference sequence). Study results and limitations: Shared clonotypes: about 5.3% naive CD4, around 4% naive CD8, under 2.5% memory CD4, about 0.41% memory CD8.

Measured with immunoSEQ multiplex PCR; TCRdb has only the in-frame clones, and not every one. The table has around 690,000 clones, roughly 87% seen once; the top ten hold more than 30%. Sample: memory CD8+ T cells from PBMCs. Subset here: CD45RO+ cells pooled with CCR7-negative TemRA cells. This sequence joins TRBV6-6 and TRBJ2-7; 8 nucleotides line up with TRBD1. This sequence originates from a man between 18 and 35 years old in good health. Some clones in this sample may be carry-over from other donors' samples. The CDR3 loop is CASSQNLGQGGYEQYF. CDR3 DNA sequence: TGTGCCAGCAGTCAGAATCTCGGACAGGGCGGATACGAGCAGTACTTC.